The 25 T cell receptor beta chains listed next were all sequenced from one sample in a study of T-cell reconstitution after alpha-beta-depleted transplantation in children. The authors prepared the TCRbeta library with unique molecular identifiers. TCRdb itself ran the PCR reads through MiXCR, one entry per CDR3 protein. In the table there are about 16,000 distinct CDR3 sequences, approximately 5.1% of which are singletons. The starting material was PBMCs, obtained before TCRalphabeta/CD19-depleted stem cell transplant. These receptors originate from a boy aged 5-17 years with acute lymphoblastic leukemia, due to receive a stem cell transplant.

In its sample, this clonotype was seen many times. The rearrangement joins TRBV11-2 to TRBJ2-7; 10 bases are shared with TRBD2. J gave up 7 bases and V 3 bases, and 18 bases lay outside the gene matches. Germline lookup yields CDR1 SGHAT and CDR2 FQNNGV. The CDR3 extends over 18 amino acids. The CDR3: CASSLYGSGRALIREQYF. In nucleotides, the CDR3 is TGTGCCAGCAGCTTGTACGGGAGCGGGAGGGCCCTCATTAGGGAGCAGTACTTC.

This clonotype was picked up many times. This chain links TRBV12-3 or TRBV12-4 with TRBJ2-1; 9 nucleotides agree with TRBD2. The CDR3 consists of 15 residues. Trimming took 2 bases from V and 3 from J; bases not matched to a gene: 2. CDR3 in DNA: TGTGCCAGCAGTTTATTAGCGGGAGTCTACAATGAGCAGTTCTTC. Its protein is CASSLLAGVYNEQFF.

The CDR3 DNA follows: TGTGCCATGAGTGAAATCCGTCAGGGGCAGTTCTTC. Translation: CAMSEIRQGQFF. The genes are TRBV25-1 and TRBJ2-1, with D tentatively TRBD1 (5 bases). CDR1 is MGHDK and CDR2 is SYGVNS in the germline V gene. CDR3 length: 12 amino acids. V dropped 10 bases and J dropped 12 bases, with 19 bases sitting between them. Based on the CDR3 plus reference TRBV25-1 and TRBJ2-1, the full variable domain is EADIYQTPRYLVIGTGKKITLECSQTMGHDKMYWYQQDPGMELHLIHYSYGVNSTEKGDLSSESTVSRIRTEHFPLTLESARPSHTSQYLCAMSEIRQGQFFGPGTRLTVL.

This clonotype has at least ten counts. This sequence joins TRBV6-6 and TRBJ2-1; 9 bases match TRBD2. The CDR3 contains 13 residues. The V segment lost 6 bases and the J segment 8 bases; nucleotides outside the gene matches: 5. Germline V gives CDR1 MNHNY, CDR2 SVGAGI (reference sequence). The CDR3 reads CASSDSGSYEQFF. The CDR3, as DNA: TGTGCCAGCAGCGATAGCGGGAGCTATGAGCAGTTCTTC.

This clonotype was counted many times. The rearrangement links TRBV6-1 to TRBJ2-3; no definite D call. CDR3 length equals 18 residues. V was trimmed by 6 bases and J by 0 bases, leaving 22 bases between them. Germline CDR1 and CDR2: MNHNS and SASEGT. CDR3 protein: CASRFRMSGHTSTDTQYF. The CDR3 nucleotides are TGTGCCAGCAGATTCCGAATGTCGGGTCATACTAGCACAGATACGCAGTATTTT.

Ten or more counts support this clonotype. The CDR3 sequence: CSARVATGGFTEAFF. The CDR3 region has the DNA TGCAGTGCTAGAGTGGCAACAGGGGGCTTCACTGAAGCTTTCTTT. The gene calls are TRBV20-1 and TRBJ1-1, with TRBD1 matching 9 bases. Trimming cost V 1 base and J 4 bases; bases outside gene matches: 7. The CDR3 has 15 amino acids. Per germline, CDR1 DFQATT and CDR2 SNEGSKA (reference sequence).

This clonotype was seen many times. The V gene is TRBV18, the J gene TRBJ1-2, with 8 bases matching TRBD1. The CDR3 sequence is 15 residues long. Germline CDR1 reads KGHSH; CDR2 reads LQKENI. V shed 1 base and J 4 bases; nucleotides not matched to a gene: 5. The CDR3 is CASSPHGQGSYGYTF. The CDR3 nucleotides are TGTGCCAGCTCACCACACGGACAGGGATCCTATGGCTACACCTTC.

Ten or more counts support this clonotype. The chain employs TRBV4-3 and TRBJ2-7, with 9 bases that match TRBD2. The trim removed 4 bases at V and 1 base at J, leaving 8 bases unmatched. The CDR3 loop spans 16 amino acids. Germline V gene data show CDR1 as LGHNA and CDR2 as YSLEER. In nucleotides, the CDR3 is TGCGCCAGCAGCCCACTTGGGACTAGCTCTTCCTACGAGCAGTACTTC. Translating gives CASSPLGTSSSYEQYF.

This clonotype has ten or more counts. As DNA, the CDR3 is TGTGCCAGCAGTTTTGGGTCAGGGGGAGGTGAAGCTTTCTTT. This encodes CASSFGSGGGEAFF. This chain uses TRBV28 with TRBJ1-1; TRBD1 matches at 7 bases. Trimming at V came to 3 bases and at J to 7 bases, leaving 8 bases not matched to a gene. From germline, CDR1 is MDHEN and CDR2 SYDVKM. This CDR3 has 14 residues.

This clonotype showed up many times. The rearrangement links TRBV6-2 or TRBV6-3 to TRBJ1-2; 7 bases are shared with TRBD1. The length of the CDR3 is 16 residues. Losses at the gene ends were 2 bases for V and 6 bases for J; bases not matched to a gene: 12. CDR1 and CDR2 (germline): MNHEY, SVGEGT. The CDR3 spells CASSYARNPTGNGYTF. DNA of the CDR3: TGTGCCAGCAGTTACGCCCGAAACCCGACAGGGAATGGCTACACCTTC.

In its sample, this clonotype was seen many times. This rearrangement joins TRBV19 to TRBJ2-2, with D uncertain. V lost 7 bases and J lost 9, with 15 bases in between. The germline gives CDR1 LNHDA, CDR2 SQIVND (reference sequence). The CDR3 has 13 residues. The CDR3 DNA reads TGTGCCAGTACCTCCGGCCCGTTAAGGGAGCTGTTTTTT. Translated, it gives CASTSGPLRELFF.

This clonotype is medium-sized. J is TRBJ2-1 and V is TRBV12-3 or TRBV12-4; no firm D call. The CDR3 covers 13 residues. The germline V and J ends were trimmed by 11 bases and 2 bases, with 13 bases remaining between them. The CDR3 DNA reads as TGTGCCTCCGCAGGCAGTCCCTACAATGAGCAGTTCTTC. The encoded protein is CASAGSPYNEQFF.

There are many counts of this clonotype. V and J are TRBV27 and TRBJ2-3; 11 bases line up with TRBD2. V shed 0 bases, J shed 3 bases, and the junction held 5 bases outside the gene matches. Germline CDR1 reads MNHEY; CDR2 reads SMNVEV (reference sequence). The CDR3 loop spans 17 amino acids. CDR3 amino acids: CASSLSLAGGPTDTQYF. DNA of the CDR3: TGTGCCAGCAGTTTATCGTTAGCGGGAGGGCCAACAGATACGCAGTATTTT.

The table lists this clonotype with many counts. The chain employs TRBV7-2 and TRBJ2-7; tentative D call: TRBD2 (6 bases). The CDR3 contains 12 residues. Germline loops: CDR1 SGHTA, CDR2 FQGNSA. Trimming took off 6 bases at V and 6 bases at J, with 12 bases between the two ends. CDR3 amino acids: CASSPFGGEQYF. CDR3 nucleotide sequence: TGTGCCAGCAGTCCATTCGGGGGCGAGCAGTACTTC.

This clonotype was picked up many times. This chain connects TRBV15 to TRBJ1-1, with 7 nucleotides matching TRBD1. V was clipped by 7 bases and J by 0 bases; unmatched bases: 5. From germline, CDR1 is LNHNV and CDR2 YYDKDF (reference sequence). This CDR3 is built from 14 residues. The CDR3 region is CATTDRDMNTEAFF. CDR3 sequence (DNA): TGTGCCACCACCGACAGGGACATGAACACTGAAGCTTTCTTT.

This clonotype was detected ten times or more. The chain is built from TRBV12-3 or TRBV12-4 and TRBJ2-7, with 7 positions matching TRBD1. V lost 1 base, J lost 3 bases, and 6 bases stayed unmatched. The CDR3 spans 15 residues. The CDR3 loop is CASSLGQGVNYEQYF. The DNA of the CDR3 is TGTGCCAGCAGTTTAGGCCAGGGGGTGAACTACGAGCAGTACTTC.

Relative to its sample, this clonotype is medium-sized. For the CDR3, the DNA is TGTGCCAGCAGCCCGGGACTCCGTTCCGAGCAGTACTTC. It specifies CASSPGLRSEQYF. V gene TRBV12-3 or TRBV12-4 combines with J gene TRBJ2-7, with D perhaps TRBD2 (6 bases). This CDR3 region has 13 residues. V was pared by 6 bases and J by 6 bases, with 15 bases between.

This clonotype was observed many times. The chain is built from TRBV4-1 and TRBJ1-5; TRBD1 is a possible D gene (5 bases). CDR3 length: 17 residues. Trimming took off 6 bases at V and 0 bases at J, with 18 bases between the two ends. Germline assignment: CDR1 MGHRA and CDR2 YSYEKL. CDR3 sequence (DNA): TGCGCCAGCAGTTCTGGACACCAAGGGTATAGCAATCAGCCCCAGCATTTT. Amino acid sequence: CASSSGHQGYSNQPQHF.

This clonotype has ten or more counts. The gene calls are TRBV12-3 or TRBV12-4 and TRBJ1-3; D may be TRBD1 (5 bases). The V gene lost 6 bases and the J gene lost 0 bases, with 15 bases spanning the gap. The CDR3 extends over 16 amino acids. The DNA of the CDR3 is TGTGCCAGCAGGCCACCCGGGGCCCACTCTGGAAACACCATATATTTT. Its protein is CASRPPGAHSGNTIYF.

This clonotype was observed many times. The chain recombines TRBV10-2 with TRBJ1-5, with D perhaps TRBD1 (5 bases). CDR3 length: 13 amino acids. The ends were cut back, 4 bases at V and 6 bases at J, with 10 bases in the middle. The germline V gene has CDR1 WSHSY and CDR2 SAAADI. The CDR3 region is CASSVAGTQPQHF. CDR3 nucleotide sequence: TGCGCCAGCAGTGTGGCGGGGACTCAGCCCCAGCATTTT.

Concerning this clonotype: A junction boundary mismatches the germline segment, possibly from a read error. This sequence joins TRBV6-4 and TRBJ2-1; tentatively, D is TRBD1 (5 bases). The CDR3 is 19 residues long. Germline lookup yields CDR1 MRHNA and CDR2 SNTAGT. In DNA, the CDR3 is TGTACCAGCAGTTTACCCCGTCAGACAGCCCAAAGCTCCTACAATGAGCAGTTCTTC. Translated, it gives CTSSLPRQTAQSSYNEQFF.

This clonotype was counted ten times or more. The rearrangement uses TRBV2 and TRBJ2-1; D may be TRBD2 (6 bases). V lost 5 bases to trimming and J lost 4 bases, with 12 bases between them. CDR1 SNHLY and CDR2 FYNNEI come from the germline V gene. The CDR3 totals 14 residues. The CDR3 DNA reads as TGTGCCAGCAGTCCCGGGACTCGGTACAATGAGCAGTTCTTC. This gives the protein CASSPGTRYNEQFF.

This clonotype was seen many times. The chain joins TRBV5-1 to TRBJ1-6; D is ambiguous. This CDR3 region has 17 residues. V shed 0 bases and J shed 0 bases, with 10 bases lying between them. CDR1 SGHRS and CDR2 YFSETQ come from the germline V gene. DNA of the CDR3: TGCGCCAGCAGCTTGGAGCCCCTGAGCTCCTATAATTCACCCCTCCACTTT. Translation gives CASSLEPLSSYNSPLHF.

This clonotype turned up a few times. V is TRBV20-1 and J is TRBJ1-5; D perhaps matches TRBD1 (6 bases). The CDR3 sequence is 14 residues long. V lost 1 base to trimming and J lost 4 bases, with 11 bases between them. Germline V gene sequence: CDR1 DFQATT, CDR2 SNEGSKA (reference sequence). DNA of the CDR3: TGCAGTGCTAGAGGGGGACACCGGAATCAGCCCCAGCATTTT. Its translation is CSARGGHRNQPQHF.

This clonotype was detected many times. This chain uses TRBV11-2 with TRBJ1-1; no clear D gene. Germline V gives CDR1 SGHAT, CDR2 FQNNGV. The V gene lost 2 bases and the J gene lost 4 bases, with 20 bases spanning the gap. The CDR3 covers 17 residues. The CDR3 sequence: CASSLIFALAGFTEAFF. The CDR3, as DNA: TGTGCCAGCAGCTTAATATTTGCTCTCGCGGGTTTCACTGAAGCTTTCTTT.